These 18 T cell receptor beta chains were sequenced from one sample in a study of cytomegalovirus exposure and HLA in healthy donors. Researchers ran the PCR with 60 Vbeta and 13 Jbeta primers. Clones were sequenced by immunoSEQ multiplex PCR, and TCRdb holds only the in-frame ones, with some missing. Of some 150,000 clones listed, more than 60% are singletons. Material for sequencing was PBMCs. Receptor source: a woman aged 40 to 55 in good health and CMV-seronegative.

The rearrangement joins TRBV5-1 to TRBJ2-1; a possible D gene is TRBD2 (5 bases). The V gene's germline CDR1 is SGHRS and CDR2 YFSETQ. CDR3 length: 14 amino acids. Trimming stripped 4 bases from V and 5 bases from J, with 13 bases between. The CDR3 DNA reads as TGCGCCAGCAGCCCTCTCACTAGAGACAATGAGCAGTTCTTC. Its protein is CASSPLTRDNEQFF.

The rearrangement joins TRBV5-6 to TRBJ2-1; D is undetermined. CDR1 SGHDT and CDR2 YYEEEE come from the germline V gene. The CDR3 is 14 amino acids. V dropped 1 base and J dropped 1 base, with 6 bases sitting between them. The CDR3 DNA sequence: TGTGCCAGCAGCTTGCCAGTATCCTACAATGAGCAGTTCTTC. Translating it yields CASSLPVSYNEQFF.

J is TRBJ1-1 and V is TRBV7-9; the D gene is possibly TRBD1 (5 bases). The CDR3 is 15 residues long. CDR1 is SEHNR and CDR2 is FQNEAQ in the germline V gene (reference sequence). Trimming pared 2 bases from V and 5 bases from J, leaving 15 bases between. DNA for the CDR3: TGTGCCAGCAGCTTAATGGGGGGGTTTGGGACTGAAGCTTTCTTT. Amino acid sequence: CASSLMGGFGTEAFF.

This clone appeared a single time. The rearrangement links TRBV9 to TRBJ1-2; D is uncertain. Germline CDR1 SGDLS, CDR2 YYNGEE. The CDR3 totals 10 residues. Trimming left V 3 bases short and J 9 bases short, with 6 bases between. CDR3 sequence (DNA): TGTGCCAGCAGCGGGGCTAGCTACACCTTC. It codes for CASSGASYTF.

The chain recombines TRBV23-1 with TRBJ1-2; D is ambiguous. TRBV23-1 is labeled an ORF, and its function is uncertain. Trimming shortened V by 5 bases and J by 4 bases, and 17 bases separated the two germline ends. This CDR3 contains 15 residues. The CDR3 region has the DNA TGCGCCAGCAGTTGTTGGGCCAGACCGACCTATGGCTACACCTTC. Protein sequence: CASSCWARPTYGYTF.

The chain carries TRBV6-6 and TRBJ1-1; 8 bases map to TRBD1. The germline V gene encodes CDR1 MNHNY and CDR2 SVGAGI (reference sequence). The CDR3 has 14 residues. V lost 6 bases to trimming and J lost 1 base; unmatched junction nucleotides: 4. CDR3 sequence (DNA): TGTGCCAGCAGGGGACAGGCCCAGAACACTGAAGCTTTCTTT. It codes for CASRGQAQNTEAFF.

V usage is TRBV6-1 and J usage is TRBJ2-7; perhaps TRBD1 as D (5 bases). This CDR3 contains 13 residues. V lost 6 bases and J 0 bases, leaving 9 bases between the germline ends. From germline, CDR1 is MNHNS and CDR2 SASEGT. CDR3 sequence reads: CASRETVSYEQYF. The CDR3 nucleotides are TGTGCCAGCAGGGAGACAGTCTCCTACGAGCAGTACTTC.

The genes are TRBV2 and TRBJ2-1; TRBD2 is a possible D gene (6 bases). This CDR3 comprises 12 residues. Deletions cut 6 bases from V and 14 bases from J, with 17 bases between. Germline V gene lookup returns CDR1 SNHLY and CDR2 FYNNEI. CDR3 region: CASRPRLDKEFF. The CDR3 DNA is TGTGCCAGCAGGCCGAGACTAGATAAGGAGTTCTTC. The whole variable domain, remainder taken from reference TRBV2 and TRBJ2-1, is EPEVTQTPSHQVTQMGQEVILRCVPISNHLYFYWYRQILGQKVEFLVSFYNNEISEKSEIFDDQFSVERPDGSNFTLKIRSTKLEDSAMYFCASRPRLDKEFFGPGTRLTVL.

The chain has TRBV27 and TRBJ1-3, with TRBD1 as a possible D gene (5 bases). This CDR3 is built from 13 residues. Trimming removed 5 bases from V and 4 bases from J, with 9 bases in between. Germline-derived CDR1 and CDR2 are MNHEY and SMNVEV (reference sequence). The CDR3 spells CASSPRTGNTIYF. CDR3 nucleotides: TGTGCCAGCAGTCCCCGGACAGGAAACACCATATATTTT.

This sequence joins TRBV2 and TRBJ1-1; a possible D gene is TRBD1 (6 bases). The CDR3 spans 13 residues. Per germline, CDR1 SNHLY and CDR2 FYNNEI. The V gene lost 2 bases and the J gene lost 9 bases, with 13 bases spanning the gap. The CDR3 sequence: CASSEWGGGQAFF. CDR3 in DNA: TGTGCCAGCAGTGAATGGGGGGGCGGACAAGCTTTCTTT.

This clone came up a few times. This rearrangement joins TRBV19 to TRBJ2-5, with 8 bases lining up with TRBD1. This CDR3 comprises 15 residues. Trimming removed 9 bases from V and 5 bases from J; junction bases left unmatched: 14. Germline values: CDR1 LNHDA, CDR2 SQIVND (reference sequence). CDR3 amino acids: CASRETRQGMETQYF. CDR3 bases: TGTGCCAGCCGGGAGACTCGACAGGGGATGGAGACCCAGTACTTC.

This rearrangement joins TRBV2 to TRBJ1-1; D is possibly TRBD1 (5 bases). The germline V and J ends were trimmed by 1 base and 4 bases, with 13 bases remaining between them. The CDR3 totals 15 residues. CDR1 and CDR2 (germline): SNHLY, FYNNEI. In DNA form, the CDR3 reads TGTGCCAGCAGTGAAGGCAGGGCTCCGATCACTGAAGCTTTCTTT. Its translation: CASSEGRAPITEAFF.

This clone was found a few times. CDR3: CASTNPRQASGNTIYF. CDR3 in DNA: TGTGCCAGTACGAATCCCCGGCAGGCCTCTGGAAACACCATATATTTT. The V gene is TRBV19, the J gene TRBJ1-3; D unclear. The germline V gene encodes CDR1 LNHDA and CDR2 SQIVND (reference sequence). There are 16 residues in the CDR3. V was pared by 7 bases and J by 0 bases, with 16 bases between.

This chain uses TRBV2 with TRBJ1-4, with 8 bases fitting TRBD1. The V segment lost 5 bases and the J segment 8 bases; nucleotides outside the gene matches: 7. CDR3 length: 14 residues. Germline V gene sequence: CDR1 SNHLY, CDR2 FYNNEI. CDR3 sequence reads: CASSSGQGREKLFF. In DNA, the CDR3 is TGTGCCAGCAGTTCTGGACAGGGCCGGGAAAAACTGTTTTTT. Full variable domain (outside the CDR3, taken from reference TRBV2 and TRBJ1-4): EPEVTQTPSHQVTQMGQEVILRCVPISNHLYFYWYRQILGQKVEFLVSFYNNEISEKSEIFDDQFSVERPDGSNFTLKIRSTKLEDSAMYFCASSSGQGREKLFFGSGTQLSVL.

The CDR3 protein is CASSFDRGGNEKLFF. For the CDR3, the DNA is TGTGCCAGCAGCTTCGACAGGGGAGGTAATGAAAAACTGTTTTTT. The genes are TRBV11-2 and TRBJ1-4; 8 nucleotides match TRBD1. The V gene end was trimmed by 3 bases and the J gene end by 4 bases; junction bases not matched to a gene: 4. The CDR3 has 15 residues. Germline V lookup: CDR1 SGHAT, CDR2 FQNNGV.

This clone has a handful of counts. The V call is TRBV7-2, the J call TRBJ2-3; D possibly corresponds to TRBD2 (7 bases). The CDR3 spans 14 residues. Germline V gene sequence: CDR1 SGHTA, CDR2 FQGNSA. With 3 bases removed from V and 8 bases from J, the gap between germline ends came to 15 bases. The DNA of the CDR3 is TGTGCCAGCAGCTTTAAGGGGGGGGGAGGTACGCAGTATTTT. Protein product: CASSFKGGGGTQYF.

The V and J genes are TRBV5-4 and TRBJ1-2, with D possibly being TRBD1 (6 bases). Germline CDR1 SGHNT, CDR2 YYREEE (reference sequence). V was pared by 2 bases and J by 9 bases, with 14 bases between. CDR3 length equals 13 residues. The CDR3 nucleotides are TGTGCCAGCAGCTTCGGACAGAGCAGTCGCTACACCTTC. It specifies CASSFGQSSRYTF.

This clone has only a few counts. The V gene is TRBV30, the J gene TRBJ2-2, with 7 bases lining up with TRBD1. The J segment lost 0 bases and the V segment lost 2 bases, leaving 3 bases of the junction unmatched. Germline loops: CDR1 GTSNPN, CDR2 SVGIG (reference sequence). The CDR3 runs to 15 residues. CDR3 DNA: TGTGCCTGGAGTAGGGGACAGACGAACACCGGGGAGCTGTTTTTT. Amino acid sequence: CAWSRGQTNTGELFF.